The sequence of this T cell receptor (beta chain) was determined in a study of blood T cells in healthy people across ages. The authors ran a second PCR of 7 to 11 cycles using a sample-barcoded 5' primer and a J-beta primer mix. No fewer than 3 million CDR3-containing paired-end reads came from each sample. MiXCR, run by TCRdb on the 5' RACE reads, gives a single entry per CDR3 protein. The profile shows hundreds of thousands of distinct CDR3 sequences, about half of them singletons. Whole-study results and caveats: Among T cells, TCR beta diversity per million cells dropped roughly linearly as age rose.

The V end was cut by 7 bases, the J end by 4 bases, with 14 bases between. The CDR3 has 14 amino acids. From germline, CDR1 is SNHLY and CDR2 FYNNEI. This clonotype was seen once. Antigen: not known. Ranging in age from roughly 6 to 95, the donors were healthy Caucasian individuals from Russia. Peripheral blood samples of 7.5 to 10 milliliters were drawn from each donor. The chain is built from TRBV2 and TRBJ1-5; maybe TRBD1 (6 bases). This receptor was identified in a woman aged 60-75 years in good health. Specimen: blood. In DNA, the CDR3 is TGTGCCAGCACAGCGGGACAAGTTAATCAGCCCCAGCATTTT. Translation gives CASTAGQVNQPQHF.